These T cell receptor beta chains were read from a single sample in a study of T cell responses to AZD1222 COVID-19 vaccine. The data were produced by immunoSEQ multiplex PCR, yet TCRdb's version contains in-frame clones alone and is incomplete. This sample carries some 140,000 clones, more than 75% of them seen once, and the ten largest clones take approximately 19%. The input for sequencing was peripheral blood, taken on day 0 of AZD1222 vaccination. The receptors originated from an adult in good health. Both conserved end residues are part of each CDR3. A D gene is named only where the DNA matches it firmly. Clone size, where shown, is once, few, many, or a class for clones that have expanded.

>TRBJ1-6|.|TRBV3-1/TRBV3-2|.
TGTGCCAGCAGCCAATTGTACGAGGCACCCCTCCACTTT
CASSQLYEAPLHF
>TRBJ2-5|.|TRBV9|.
TGTGCCAGCAGCGTAGATAGAGGAGAGACCCAGTACTTC
CASSVDRGETQYF
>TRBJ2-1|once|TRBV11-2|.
TGTGCCAGCAGCTTCATGAACAGGGCCCGGGGCAATGAGCAGTTCTTC
CASSFMNRARGNEQFF
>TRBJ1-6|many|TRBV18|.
TGTGCCAGCTCACAGGGTCGGGAGTCACCCCTCCACTTT
CASSQGRESPLHF
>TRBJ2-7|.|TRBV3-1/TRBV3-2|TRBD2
TGTGCCAGCAGCCAAGAGGGACTAGCGTACGAGCAGTACTTC
CASSQEGLAYEQYF
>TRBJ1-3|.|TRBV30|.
TGTGCCTGGAGTGTACACTCCACGACAGCCTCTGGAAACACCATATATTTT
CAWSVHSTTASGNTIYF
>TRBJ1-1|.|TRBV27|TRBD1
TGTGCCAGCACCCCCTTCGGACAGGGGATGGGGAACACTGAAGCTTTCTTT
CASTPFGQGMGNTEAFF
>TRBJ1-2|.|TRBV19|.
TGTGCCAGTAGTATGCTTCGGACCTCGGGGGGCTACACCTTC
CASSMLRTSGGYTF
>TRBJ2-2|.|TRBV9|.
TGTGCCAGCAGCGGGGCAGGAATCTTCACCGGGGAGCTGTTTTTT
CASSGAGIFTGELFF
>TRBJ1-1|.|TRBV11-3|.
TGTGCCAGCAGCTTAGTTCTCGGGGGTCACACGAAAGCTTTCTTT
CASSLVLGGHTKAFF
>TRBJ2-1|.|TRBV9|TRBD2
TGTGCCAGCAGCGGGCTGACGATAGCGGGGAGCTACAATGAGCAGTTCTTC
CASSGLTIAGSYNEQFF
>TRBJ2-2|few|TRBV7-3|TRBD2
TGTGCCAGCAGCTTAACGCGAGCGGGGGGACCTCCCGGGGAGCTGTTTTTT
CASSLTRAGGPPGELFF
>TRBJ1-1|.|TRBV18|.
TGTGCCAGCTCACCCGGGGGGCCTGAAGCTTTCTTT
CASSPGGPEAFF
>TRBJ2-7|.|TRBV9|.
TGTGCCAGCAGCGTAGGGACCGGGACCGGGGTAAAGATGGGGCTCTACGAGCAGTACTTC
CASSVGTGTGVKMGLYEQYF
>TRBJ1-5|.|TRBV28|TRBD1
TGTGCCAGCAGTCCGACGGACAGGGGGGTTCAGCCCCAGCATTTT
CASSPTDRGVQPQHF
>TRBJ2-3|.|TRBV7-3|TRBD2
TGTGCCAGCAGCCGGTTAGCGGGAGGAAGTGACACAGATACGCAGTATTTT
CASSRLAGGSDTDTQYF
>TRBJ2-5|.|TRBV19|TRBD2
TGTGCCAGTAGTACCCGCGGGCGGGAGTCGGCCCAAGAGACCCAGTACTTC
CASSTRGRESAQETQYF
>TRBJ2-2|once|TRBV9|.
TGTGCCAGCTTACTCGGGGACACCGGGGAGCTGTTTTTT
CASLLGDTGELFF
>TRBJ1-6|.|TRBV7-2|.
TGTGCCAGCAGCTACAGCTCTGGTCCCTATAATTCACCCCTCCACTTT
CASSYSSGPYNSPLHF
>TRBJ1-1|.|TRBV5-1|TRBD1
TGCGCCAGCAGCTTGGATGGGACAGGAATGAACACTGAAGCTTTCTTT
CASSLDGTGMNTEAFF
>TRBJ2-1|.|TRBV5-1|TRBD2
TGCGCCAGCAGCTTGTCTAGCGGAGATTACAATGAGCAGTTCTTC
CASSLSSGDYNEQFF
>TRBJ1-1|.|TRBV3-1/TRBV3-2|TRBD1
TGTGCCAGCAGCAAAGGGACAGGGGATTGCATGAACACTGAAGCTTTCTTT
CASSKGTGDCMNTEAFF
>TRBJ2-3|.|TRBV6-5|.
TGTGCCAGCAGGAACCCGGCTAGCACAGATACGCAGTATTTT
CASRNPASTDTQYF
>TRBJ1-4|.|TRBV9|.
TGTGCCAGCAGCGACCCCGAGGGAAGGGTTGGAGGGTATGAAAAACTGTTTTTT
CASSDPEGRVGGYEKLFF
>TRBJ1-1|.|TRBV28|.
TGTGCCAGCAGTTTATATCATGGGACTGAAGCTTTCTTT
CASSLYHGTEAFF
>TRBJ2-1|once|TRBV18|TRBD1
TGTGCCAGCTCGCCTTGGACAGGGCGTTACAATGAGCAGTTCTTC
CASSPWTGRYNEQFF
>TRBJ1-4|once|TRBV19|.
TGTGCCAGTAACAGGATATCAACTAATGAAAAACTGTTTTTT
CASNRISTNEKLFF
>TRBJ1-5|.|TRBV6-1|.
TGTGCCAGCAGTGAACCTGGGTTCGGTCAGCCCCAGCATTTT
CASSEPGFGQPQHF
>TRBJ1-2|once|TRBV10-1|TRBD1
TGCGCCAGTTCCCAGGGGGCGAGCTATGGCTACACCTTC
CASSQGASYGYTF
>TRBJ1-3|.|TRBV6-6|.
TGTGCCAGCCTTTCCCGGAGTGATGGAAACACCATATATTTT
CASLSRSDGNTIYF
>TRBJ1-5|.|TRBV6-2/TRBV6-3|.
TGTGCCAGCAGTCACAGGAATCAGCCCCAGCATTTT
CASSHRNQPQHF
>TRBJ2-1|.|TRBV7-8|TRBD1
TGTGCCAGCAGCGACTACCGGGACAGGGGCAATGAGCAGTTCTTC
CASSDYRDRGNEQFF
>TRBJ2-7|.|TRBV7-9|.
TGTGCCAGCAGCCTCGGGGCTACCTCCTACGAGCAGTACTTC
CASSLGATSYEQYF
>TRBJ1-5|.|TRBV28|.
TGTGCCAGCAGTCCCGTGGGCCAGCCCCAGCATTTT
CASSPVGQPQHF
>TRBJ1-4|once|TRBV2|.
TGTGCCAGCAGTGCCCTTGAAGGGTCGAATGAAAAACTGTTTTTT
CASSALEGSNEKLFF
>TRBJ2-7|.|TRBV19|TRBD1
TGTGCCAGTAGTATCAGGACAGGGACCACCTACGAGCAGTACTTC
CASSIRTGTTYEQYF
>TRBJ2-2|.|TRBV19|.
TGTGCCAGTGGGAGTTCAGGAACCACCGGGGAGCTGTTTTTT
CASGSSGTTGELFF
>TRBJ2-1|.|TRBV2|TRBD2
TGTGCCAGCAGTCTAGCGGGAGGCCAGAGCTCCTACAATGAGCAGTTCTTC
CASSLAGGQSSYNEQFF
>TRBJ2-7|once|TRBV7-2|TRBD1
TGTGCCAGCACCTCACAGGGGCCTCGATACGAGCAGTACTTC
CASTSQGPRYEQYF
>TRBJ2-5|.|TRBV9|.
TGTGCCAGCAGCGTAGCCCTATCGGGGCAGGGAGAGACCCAGTACTTC
CASSVALSGQGETQYF
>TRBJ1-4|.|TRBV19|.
TGTGCCAGTAGTATAGCCGGGTTGACTAATGAAAAACTGTTTTTT
CASSIAGLTNEKLFF
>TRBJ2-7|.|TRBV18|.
TGTGCCAGCTCACGGGAGGCCTACGAGCAGTACTTC
CASSREAYEQYF
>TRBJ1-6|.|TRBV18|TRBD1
TGTGCCAGCTCACCAGGGACAGGGCTTAATTCACCCCTCCACTTT
CASSPGTGLNSPLHF
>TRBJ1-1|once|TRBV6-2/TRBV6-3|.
TGTGCCAGCAGTAACCCGGGACGGCAAGCTTTCTTT
CASSNPGRQAFF
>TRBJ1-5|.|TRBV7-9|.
TGTGCCAGCAGCCCATTGGGTCAGCCCCAGCATTTT
CASSPLGQPQHF
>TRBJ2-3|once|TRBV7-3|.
TGTGCCAGCAGCTTATTAGGGCCGAGGGATACGCAGTATTTT
CASSLLGPRDTQYF
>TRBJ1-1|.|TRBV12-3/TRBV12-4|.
TGTGCCAGCGTCGAGAACACTGAAGCTTTCTTT
CASVENTEAFF
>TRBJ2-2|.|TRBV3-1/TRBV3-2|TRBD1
TGTGCCAGCAGCCACCCTCGTACAGGGGGTCTCTACACCGGGGAGCTGTTTTTT
CASSHPRTGGLYTGELFF
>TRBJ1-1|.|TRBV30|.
TGTGCCTGGAGCTCATGGGGCGGACAGCATGAAGCTTTCTTT
CAWSSWGGQHEAFF
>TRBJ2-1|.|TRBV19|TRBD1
TGTGCCAGTAGGCAACAGGGGAATGAGCAGTTCTTC
CASRQQGNEQFF
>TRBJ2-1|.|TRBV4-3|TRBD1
TGCGCCAGCAGCCTAGGACAGGGGGCGCGAGAGCAGTTCTTC
CASSLGQGAREQFF
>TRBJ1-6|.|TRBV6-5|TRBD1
TGTGCCAGCAGATTTGGGACAGGGCGTAATTCACCCCTCCACTTT
CASRFGTGRNSPLHF
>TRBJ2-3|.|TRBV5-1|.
TGCGCCAGCAGCCCCGGAGGTGCCGCAGATACGCAGTATTTT
CASSPGGAADTQYF
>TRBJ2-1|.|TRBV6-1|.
TGTGCCAGCAGTGAAGCTGGAGGGCGAGTGAATGAGCAGTTCTTC
CASSEAGGRVNEQFF
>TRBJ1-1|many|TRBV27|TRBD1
TGTGCCAGCAGTTACGGACAGGGGAGGACTTTCTTT
CASSYGQGRTFF
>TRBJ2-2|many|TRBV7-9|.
TGTGCCAGCAGCTCCGCCTTACAGGGTAGAACCGGGGAGCTGTTTTTT
CASSSALQGRTGELFF
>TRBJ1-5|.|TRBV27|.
TGTGCCAGCAGCCCCCTTAGTAGTCCGGGACCGGGGCGTAATCAGCCCCAGCATTTT
CASSPLSSPGPGRNQPQHF